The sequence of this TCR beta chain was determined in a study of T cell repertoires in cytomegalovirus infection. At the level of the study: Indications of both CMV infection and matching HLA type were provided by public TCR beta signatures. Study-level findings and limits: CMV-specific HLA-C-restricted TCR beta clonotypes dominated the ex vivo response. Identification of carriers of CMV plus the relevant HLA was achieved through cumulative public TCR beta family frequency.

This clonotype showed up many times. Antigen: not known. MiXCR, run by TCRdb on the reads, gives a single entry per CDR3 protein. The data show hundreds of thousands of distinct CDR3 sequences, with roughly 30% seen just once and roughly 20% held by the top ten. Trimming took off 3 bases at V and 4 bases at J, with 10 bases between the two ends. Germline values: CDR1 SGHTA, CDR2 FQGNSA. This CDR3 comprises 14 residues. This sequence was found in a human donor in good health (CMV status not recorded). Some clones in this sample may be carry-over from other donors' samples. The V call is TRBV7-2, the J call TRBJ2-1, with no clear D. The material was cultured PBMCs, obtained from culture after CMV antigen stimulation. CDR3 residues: CASSFDGTYNEQFF. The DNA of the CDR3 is TGTGCCAGCAGCTTCGATGGTACATACAATGAGCAGTTCTTC.